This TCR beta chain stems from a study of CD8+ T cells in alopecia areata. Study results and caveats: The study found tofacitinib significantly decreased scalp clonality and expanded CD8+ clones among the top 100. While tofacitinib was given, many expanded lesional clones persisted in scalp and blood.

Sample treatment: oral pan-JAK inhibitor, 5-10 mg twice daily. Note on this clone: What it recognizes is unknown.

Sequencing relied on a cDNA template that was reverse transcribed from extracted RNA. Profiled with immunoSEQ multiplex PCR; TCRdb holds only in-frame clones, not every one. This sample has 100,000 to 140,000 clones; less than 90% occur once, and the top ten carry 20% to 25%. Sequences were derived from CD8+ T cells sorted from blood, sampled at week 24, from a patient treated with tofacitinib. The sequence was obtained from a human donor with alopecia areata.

CDR3 sequence reads: CASSGTVLSSYNSPLHF. The CDR3 DNA reads TGTGCCAGCAGTGGGACAGTACTGAGCTCCTATAATTCACCCCTCCACTTT. The chain joins TRBV2 to TRBJ1-6; a weak D match, TRBD1 (6 bases). CDR3 size: 17 residues. Germline V gives CDR1 SNHLY, CDR2 FYNNEI. V was trimmed by 4 bases and J by 0 bases, leaving 13 bases between them. The entire variable domain, with the rest obtained from reference TRBV2 and TRBJ1-6, is as follows: EPEVTQTPSHQVTQMGQEVILRCVPISNHLYFYWYRQILGQKVEFLVSFYNNEISEKSEIFDDQFSVERPDGSNFTLKIRSTKLEDSAMYFCASSGTVLSSYNSPLHFGNGTRLTVT.